This T cell receptor beta chain originates from a study of regulatory T cells in long-lasting Graves disease. The CDR3 length is 14 residues. V was clipped by 5 bases and J by 6 bases, with 11 bases between them. In germline, CDR1 is PRHDT, CDR2 FYEKMQ (reference sequence). Time point denoted: newly diagnosed GD, antithyroid drugs for less than 3 months. Construction of the TCR library relied on RNA isolated from PBMCs. Assembly of TCR beta libraries relied on iRepertoire HTBI primers together with Arm-PCR of CDR3 regions. How the authors handled the data: Sequenced samples collectively carried 62 TRBV and roughly 15 TRBJ segments. In TCRdb, the multiplex PCR reads were re-called with MiXCR into one record per CDR3 protein. These V and J calls derive from TCRdb rather than the authors' analysis. The sample lists some 560,000 distinct CDR3 sequences, roughly a sixth seen once, with approximately 25% in the top ten.

Another study also made use of these data, one on T cells in Graves' hyperthyroidism and ophthalmopathy. That study adds: For Graves' hyperthyroidism to be stable, ophthalmopathy could not progress within 18 months.

Source: peripheral blood mononuclear cells (PBMCs), taken at new diagnosis, from a patient treated with antithyroid drugs. The clonotype originates from a woman aged 35-65 years with Graves disease. The V gene is TRBV13, the J gene TRBJ1-6; maybe TRBD1 (6 bases). The CDR3: CASSLTGPNSPLHF. The CDR3 DNA follows: TGTGCCAGCAGCCTGACAGGACCTAATTCACCCCTCCACTTT.